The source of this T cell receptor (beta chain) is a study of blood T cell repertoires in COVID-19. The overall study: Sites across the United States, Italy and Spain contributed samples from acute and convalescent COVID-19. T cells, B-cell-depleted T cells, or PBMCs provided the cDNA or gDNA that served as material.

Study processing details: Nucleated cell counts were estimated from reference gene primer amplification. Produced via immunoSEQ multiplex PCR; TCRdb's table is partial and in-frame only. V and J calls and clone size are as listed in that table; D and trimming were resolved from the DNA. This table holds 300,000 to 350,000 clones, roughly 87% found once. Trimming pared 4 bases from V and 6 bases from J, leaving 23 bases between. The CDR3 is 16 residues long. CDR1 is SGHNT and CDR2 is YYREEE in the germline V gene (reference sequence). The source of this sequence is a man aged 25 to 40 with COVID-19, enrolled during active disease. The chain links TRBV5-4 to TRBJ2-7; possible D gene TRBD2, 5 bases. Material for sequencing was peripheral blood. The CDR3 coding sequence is TGTGCCAGCAGCCCGGACTGGAGCGCCCGCACATCCGAGCAGTACTTC. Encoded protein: CASSPDWSARTSEQYF.